Shown below are 13 T cell receptor beta chains from a single sample sequenced in a study of shared clonotypes between healthy human individuals. Here immunoSEQ multiplex PCR was the method, and the copy in TCRdb shows in-frame clones only, minus some. This sample has more than 500,000 clones; roughly 95% occur once, and the top ten carry about 0.06%. Sequencing was carried out using naive CD4+ T cells sorted from blood. The subset denotes: CD45RA+ positively selected. The origin of the receptors is a woman under 40 in good health.

The chain is built from TRBV7-2 and TRBJ1-6; perhaps TRBD1 as D (5 bases). V lost 5 bases to trimming and J lost 6 bases, with 17 bases between them. The CDR3 totals 16 residues. Germline CDR1 reads SGHTA; CDR2 reads FQGNSA. In nucleotides, the CDR3 is TGTGCCAGCAGCCACAGGCCCCGTGGAAGTAATTCACCCCTCCACTTT. This sequence encodes CASSHRPRGSNSPLHF. Variable domain in full (rest from reference TRBV7-2 and TRBJ1-6): GAGVSQSPSNKVTEKGKDVELRCDPISGHTALYWYRQSLGQGLEFLIYFQGNSAPDKSGLPSDRFSAERTGGSVSTLTIQRTQQEDSAVYLCASSHRPRGSNSPLHFGNGTRLTVT.

V gene TRBV5-1 combines with J gene TRBJ2-3; D unresolved. Between the trimmed V and J ends, which lost 4 bases and 1 base, there was a span of 13 bases. The CDR3 covers 15 residues. Germline V gives CDR1 SGHRS, CDR2 YFSETQ. This CDR3 reads CASSQLGRRTDTQYF. The CDR3 DNA reads as TGCGCCAGCAGCCAGTTGGGAAGACGCACAGATACGCAGTATTTT.

The genes are TRBV27 and TRBJ2-6; D is ambiguous. The V end lost 2 bases, the J end lost 0 bases, and 14 bases lay between the germline ends. Germline values: CDR1 MNHEY, CDR2 SMNVEV (reference sequence). The CDR3 is made up of 18 amino acids. The CDR3 loop reads CASSLRVILDSGANVLTF. The CDR3 DNA is TGTGCCAGCAGTTTACGGGTCATACTGGACTCTGGGGCCAACGTCCTGACTTTC. The whole variable domain, remainder taken from reference TRBV27 and TRBJ2-6, is EAQVTQNPRYLITVTGKKLTVTCSQNMNHEYMSWYRQDPGLGLRQIYYSMNVEVTDKGDVPEGYKVSRKEKRNFPLILESPSPNQTSLYFCASSLRVILDSGANVLTFGAGSRLTVL.

The chain joins TRBV28 to TRBJ2-5; no clear D. The V gene's germline CDR1 is MDHEN and CDR2 SYDVKM. This CDR3 region has 17 residues. Trimming shortened V by 3 bases and J by 5 bases, and 22 bases separated the two germline ends. The CDR3 DNA reads TGTGCCAGCAGTTTTAGTTCCGCCACAGCGCCTCGGGAGACCCAGTACTTC. This sequence encodes CASSFSSATAPRETQYF.

The count of this clone is one. The chain couples TRBV15 to TRBJ1-1; D not resolved. CDR3 length equals 15 residues. In germline, CDR1 is LNHNV, CDR2 YYDKDF (reference sequence). The V and J ends lost 4 bases and 1 base respectively, with 13 bases between them. The CDR3 DNA sequence: TGTGCCACCAGCATAAAGGTGGCATCGAACACTGAAGCTTTCTTT. Residues: CATSIKVASNTEAFF.

V and J are TRBV5-1 and TRBJ2-7, with D possibly TRBD2 on 7 matching bases. Germline V gene sequence: CDR1 SGHRS, CDR2 YFSETQ. With 0 bases removed from V and 4 bases from J, the gap between germline ends came to 23 bases. CDR3 length: 18 residues. Here the CDR3 reads CASSLVGGTGLLPYEQYF. CDR3 DNA: TGCGCCAGCAGCTTGGTGGGGGGCACGGGACTATTACCTTACGAGCAGTACTTC.

The chain uses TRBV7-8 and TRBJ2-1; D perhaps matches TRBD2 (5 bases). Germline V lookup: CDR1 SGHVS, CDR2 FQNEAQ. This CDR3 has 14 residues. V lost 0 bases and J 5 bases, leaving 8 bases between the germline ends. As DNA, the CDR3 is TGTGCCAGCAGCTTAGCGGAGGACCACAATGAGCAGTTCTTC. This encodes CASSLAEDHNEQFF. Filled out from reference TRBV7-8 and TRBJ2-1, the complete variable domain reads GAGVSQSPRYKVAKRGQDVALRCDPISGHVSLFWYQQALGQGPEFLTYFQNEAQLDKSGLPSDRFFAERPEGSVSTLKIQRTQQEDSAVYLCASSLAEDHNEQFFGPGTRLTVL.

V and J are TRBV11-2 and TRBJ1-3; D remains unclear. Germline V gives CDR1 SGHAT, CDR2 FQNNGV. The V end lost 1 base, the J end lost 4 bases, and 11 bases lay between the germline ends. The CDR3 covers 15 residues. This chain's CDR3 is CASSLGIQSGNTIYF. DNA for the CDR3: TGTGCCAGCAGCTTAGGAATCCAGTCAGGAAACACCATATATTTT.

The rearrangement uses TRBV7-2 and TRBJ1-4; D uncertain. The CDR3 has 15 amino acids. Germline V gene sequence: CDR1 SGHTA, CDR2 FQGNSA. V lost 0 bases and J 8 bases, leaving 13 bases between the germline ends. The CDR3 region is CASSLAAGSGEKLFF. The CDR3 DNA follows: TGTGCCAGCAGCTTAGCGGCAGGTTCCGGGGAAAAACTGTTTTTT.

The chain links TRBV5-4 to TRBJ2-2; D is undetermined. V was shortened by 0 bases and J by 4 bases, with 4 bases between the two germline ends. Germline CDR1 reads SGHNT; CDR2 reads YYREEE (reference sequence). The CDR3 spans 13 residues. Here the CDR3 reads CASSLGVTGELFF. Here the CDR3 DNA reads TGTGCCAGCAGCTTGGGCGTCACCGGGGAGCTGTTTTTT.

The rearrangement uses TRBV5-4 and TRBJ2-3; possible D gene TRBD1, 6 bases. Germline CDR1 and CDR2: SGHNT and YYREEE (reference sequence). With 4 bases removed from V and 7 bases from J, the gap between germline ends came to 13 bases. The CDR3 loop spans 13 amino acids. The CDR3 region is CASSAGDIHTQYF. CDR3 coding DNA: TGTGCCAGCAGCGCCGGGGACATTCATACGCAGTATTTT.

This clone appeared a single time. The chain recombines TRBV2 with TRBJ1-5, with D unresolved. Germline CDR1 is SNHLY and CDR2 is FYNNEI. The CDR3 runs 14 residues. V lost 1 base and J 5 bases, leaving 9 bases between the germline ends. The CDR3 nucleotides are TGTGCCAGCAGTGAAGTGAGTGGGGATCAGCCCCAGCATTTT. Protein product: CASSEVSGDQPQHF.

The chain couples TRBV28 to TRBJ2-7; D ambiguous. The ends were cut back, 6 bases at V and 0 bases at J, with 9 bases in the middle. The CDR3 length is 13 residues. Looked up from germline, CDR1 is MDHEN and CDR2 is SYDVKM. This CDR3 reads CASRKRASYEQYF. The CDR3 coding sequence is TGTGCCAGCAGGAAGCGCGCCTCCTACGAGCAGTACTTC. The whole variable domain, remainder taken from reference TRBV28 and TRBJ2-7, is DVKVTQSSRYLVKRTGEKVFLECVQDMDHENMFWYRQDPGLGLRLIYFSYDVKMKEKGDIPEGYSVSREKKERFSLILESASTNQTSMYLCASRKRASYEQYFGPGTRLTVT.